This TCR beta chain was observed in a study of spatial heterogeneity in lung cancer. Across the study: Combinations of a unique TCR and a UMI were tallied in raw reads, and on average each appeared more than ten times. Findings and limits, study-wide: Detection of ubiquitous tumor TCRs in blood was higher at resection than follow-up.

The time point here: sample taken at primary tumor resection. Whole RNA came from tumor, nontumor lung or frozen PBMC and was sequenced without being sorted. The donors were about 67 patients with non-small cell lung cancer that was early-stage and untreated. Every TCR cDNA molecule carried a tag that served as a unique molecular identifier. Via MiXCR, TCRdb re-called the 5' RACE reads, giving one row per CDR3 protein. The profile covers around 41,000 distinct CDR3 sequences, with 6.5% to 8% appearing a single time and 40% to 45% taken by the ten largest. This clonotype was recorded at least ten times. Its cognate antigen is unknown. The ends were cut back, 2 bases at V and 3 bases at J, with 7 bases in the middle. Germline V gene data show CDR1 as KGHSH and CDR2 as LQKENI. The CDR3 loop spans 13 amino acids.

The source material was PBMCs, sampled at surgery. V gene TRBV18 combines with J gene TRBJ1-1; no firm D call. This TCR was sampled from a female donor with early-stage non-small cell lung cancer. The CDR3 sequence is CASSPTADTEAFF. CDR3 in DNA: TGTGCCAGCTCACCAACGGCCGACACTGAAGCTTTCTTT.